This T cell receptor (beta chain) came from a study of T cell repertoires in cytomegalovirus infection. Background on the study: Indications came from public TCR beta signatures; they pointed to CMV infection and to a matching HLA type.

The CDR3 is 15 amino acids. Germline V lookup: CDR1 SQVTM, CDR2 ANQGSEA. V was shortened by 1 base and J by 4 bases, with 16 bases between the two germline ends. A word on this clonotype: Its cognate antigen is unknown.

General study findings and limits: HLA-C-restricted CMV clonotypes gave the most frequent clonotype in two of eight donors. The study identified carriers of CMV plus the relevant HLA from cumulative public TCR beta family frequency.

TCRdb used MiXCR to reprocess the reads, holding one entry per CDR3 protein. The sample includes hundreds of thousands of distinct CDR3 sequences, approximately 22% of them seen just once. Sequenced input: CD8+ T cells from PBMCs. The clonotype originates from a human donor in good health (CMV status not recorded). Some clones in this sample may be carry-over from other donors' samples. V usage is TRBV29-1 and J usage is TRBJ1-1; D is unclear. In nucleotides, the CDR3 is TGCAGCGTTGAAGTAGCGCTCATCATTTTCACTGAAGCTTTCTTT. Protein: CSVEVALIIFTEAFF. Variable domain in full (rest from reference TRBV29-1 and TRBJ1-1): SAVISQKPSRDICQRGTSLTIQCQVDSQVTMMFWYRQQPGQSLTLIATANQGSEATYESGFVIDKFPISRPNLTFSTLTVSNMSPEDSSIYLCSVEVALIIFTEAFFGQGTRLTVV.